The rows below give T cell receptor beta chains drawn from one sample of a study of blood T cell repertoires in COVID-19. Assay: immunoSEQ multiplex PCR; the TCRdb copy retains only in-frame clones and omits some. The table lists a few hundred thousand clones, 70% to 90% of them singletons. Sequencing used PBMCs or T cells enriched from blood (not recorded which). The receptors derive from a woman aged 30 to 39 who had been exposed to COVID-19. Both conserved end residues are part of each CDR3. A D gene is named only where the DNA matches it firmly. Size is stated for part of the rows, as once, few or many counts, or as a class when the clone is expanded.

d_call	clone_size	v_call	j_call	cdr3_nt	cdr3_aa
TRBD1	.	TRBV28	TRBJ1-2	TGTGCCAGCAGTAAACCGGGACAGGGGGTCGATGGCTACACCTTC	CASSKPGQGVDGYTF
TRBD1	once	TRBV11-2	TRBJ1-1	TGTGCCAGCAGCGTAAAGGGACAGGGATTTGAAGCTTTCTTT	CASSVKGQGFEAFF
TRBD1	.	TRBV7-9	TRBJ2-7	TGTGCCAGCAGCTTTGATTGGGACAGGGGGAACGAGCAGTACTTC	CASSFDWDRGNEQYF
TRBD1	.	TRBV2	TRBJ2-7	TGTGCCAGCAGTGAAGGCTCGGGACAGGTCCCCTACGAGCAGTACTTC	CASSEGSGQVPYEQYF
.	.	TRBV7-8	TRBJ2-1	TGTGCCAGCAGCTTAATTTCAGGGGTTGGGTTGGATGAGCAGTTCTTC	CASSLISGVGLDEQFF
.	once	TRBV28	TRBJ2-7	TGTGCCTCACGGCGGGGAAATTACGAGCAGTACTTC	CASRRGNYEQYF
.	.	TRBV10-2	TRBJ1-3	TGCGCCACAACAGGCTCTGGAAACACCATATATTTT	CATTGSGNTIYF
TRBD1	.	TRBV30	TRBJ1-6	TGTGCCTGGACGGGACAGGGGTCTTCACCCCTCCACTTT	CAWTGQGSSPLHF
TRBD1	.	TRBV7-3	TRBJ1-2	TGTGCCAGCAGCTTAACCGGGGACAGGGGGAAAAATGGCTACACCTTC	CASSLTGDRGKNGYTF
.	.	TRBV6-2/TRBV6-3	TRBJ1-2	TGTGCCAGCAGTTATTATCCTCACTCCTACACCTTC	CASSYYPHSYTF
.	.	TRBV5-1	TRBJ2-3	TGCGCCAGCAGCTTCACAGTTGGTGTGACAGATACGCAGTATTTT	CASSFTVGVTDTQYF
.	few	TRBV5-4	TRBJ1-2	TGTGCCAGCAGCCCGGGGTTTTCCGGGGGCTATGGCTACACCTTC	CASSPGFSGGYGYTF
.	few	TRBV5-1	TRBJ1-4	TGCGCCAGCAGCGCCGACACCACTGGGGAAAAACTGTTTTTT	CASSADTTGEKLFF
TRBD1	.	TRBV18	TRBJ2-1	TGTGCCAGCTCACCAGGGACAGGGGATTACAATGAGCAGTTCTTC	CASSPGTGDYNEQFF
.	.	TRBV27	TRBJ1-5	TGTGCCAGCAGACGGGACTCGTTGTGGCCCCAGCATTTT	CASRRDSLWPQHF
TRBD1	.	TRBV27	TRBJ1-1	TGTGCCAGCAGTATTCCGGGACAGGGTAGATCTGAAGCTTTCTTT	CASSIPGQGRSEAFF
.	.	TRBV5-4	TRBJ1-6	TGTGCCAGCAGCTTGGTGGGCCATGGCTCCTATAATTCACCCCTCCACTTT	CASSLVGHGSYNSPLHF
TRBD1	.	TRBV30	TRBJ1-3	TGTGCCTGGAGTGTTCTCCCCGGGGTCTCCGGGACAGGTCTTTGGTCTGGAAACACCATATATTTT	CAWSVLPGVSGTGLWSGNTIYF
.	.	TRBV7-9	TRBJ1-6	TGTGCCAGCAGCTTAGAAACGGTGAATTCACCCCTCCACTTT	CASSLETVNSPLHF
TRBD2	.	TRBV9	TRBJ2-1	TGTGCCAGCAGCGCGGGGGGACTGGATCCGTTCTTC	CASSAGGLDPFF
TRBD1	few	TRBV6-5	TRBJ2-7	TGTGCCAGCGGGACAGCCTCCTACGAGCAGTACTTC	CASGTASYEQYF
.	once	TRBV19	TRBJ1-2	TGTGCCAGTAGTATACAGGGGACTAACTATGGCTACACCTTC	CASSIQGTNYGYTF
TRBD1	.	TRBV24-1	TRBJ2-5	TGTGCCACCAGTGATTCCCGGACAGGGTCGGAGACCCAGTACTTC	CATSDSRTGSETQYF
.	.	TRBV3-1/TRBV3-2	TRBJ2-7	TGTGCCAGCAGCCAAACTAAGGAGCAGTACTTC	CASSQTKEQYF
.	.	TRBV2	TRBJ2-1	TGTGCCAGCCTGCTAGTTAGTGAGCAGTTCTTC	CASLLVSEQFF
.	.	TRBV4-1	TRBJ1-2	TGCGCCAGCAGCCCTAAGGGGGGGCAGTTTCAGGAAGGCTACACCTTC	CASSPKGGQFQEGYTF
.	once	TRBV5-1	TRBJ2-7	TGCGCCAGCAGCTTGGGCTCGAGCTCCTACGAGCAGTACTTC	CASSLGSSSYEQYF
.	.	TRBV28	TRBJ2-7	TGTGCCAGCAGTTTTGGCAGCTCCTACGAGCAGTACTTC	CASSFGSSYEQYF
TRBD1	few	TRBV19	TRBJ1-2	TGTGCCAGTAGTATGTTTGACAGGGGCGATGGCTACACCTTC	CASSMFDRGDGYTF
TRBD2	.	TRBV3-1/TRBV3-2	TRBJ2-3	TGTGCCAGCAGTATAGCGGGGGCGACAGATACGCAGTATTTT	CASSIAGATDTQYF
.	.	TRBV30	TRBJ2-6	TGTGCCTGGACCACCCGGAGGGGCGCACGTTCTGGGGCCAACGTCCTGACTTTC	CAWTTRRGARSGANVLTF
.	.	TRBV11-3	TRBJ2-2	TGTGCCAGCACCCGTGGAGGGGACACCGGGGAGCTGTTTTTT	CASTRGGDTGELFF
.	.	TRBV19	TRBJ2-4	TGTGCCAGTAGTAGGGCGGGGAGGCGGAACATTCAGTACTTC	CASSRAGRRNIQYF
.	.	TRBV7-9	TRBJ1-1	TGTGCCAGCAGCTTAGCAGGGGCAGCGGGTACTGAAGCTTTCTTT	CASSLAGAAGTEAFF
TRBD1	.	TRBV19	TRBJ1-1	TGTGCCAGTAGTACGGACAGGAGTAACACTGAAGCTTTCTTT	CASSTDRSNTEAFF
.	.	TRBV9	TRBJ1-1	TGTGCCAGCAGCCCCGGGAACACTGAAGCTTTCTTT	CASSPGNTEAFF
TRBD2	.	TRBV11-3	TRBJ2-1	TGTGCCAGCAGCCTAACCAGCATGGCGGGGGGAATCAGCAATGAGCAGTTCTTC	CASSLTSMAGGISNEQFF
.	.	TRBV27	TRBJ2-1	TGTGCCAGCAGCTTGATTGGGACTCTCTCCTACAATGAGCAGTTCTTC	CASSLIGTLSYNEQFF
.	.	TRBV5-1	TRBJ2-5	TGCGCCAGCAGCTTGGGACAGGTGGGGACCCAGTACTTC	CASSLGQVGTQYF
TRBD1	.	TRBV3-1/TRBV3-2	TRBJ1-2	TGTGCCAGCAGCCGGAGCGAGGGACAGAACTATGGCTACACCTTC	CASSRSEGQNYGYTF
TRBD1	.	TRBV5-1	TRBJ1-2	TGCGCCAGCAGCTCCCGGGACAGGGAGAAGAACTATGGCTACACCTTC	CASSSRDREKNYGYTF
.	.	TRBV6-5	TRBJ2-6	TGTGCCAGCCAGGTGACCGCCTCTGGGGCCAACGTCCTGACTTTC	CASQVTASGANVLTF
TRBD1	.	TRBV5-1	TRBJ1-1	TGCGCCAGCAGCTATGGGACAGGGGATGTGGGTGAAACGACTGAAGCTTTCTTT	CASSYGTGDVGETTEAFF
.	.	TRBV5-1	TRBJ1-3	TGCGCCAGCGCTACAGGGAACTCTGGAAACACCATATATTTT	CASATGNSGNTIYF
.	.	TRBV30	TRBJ2-3	TGTGCCTGGAGTCTCTTCCCAGATACGCAGTATTTT	CAWSLFPDTQYF
TRBD1	.	TRBV30	TRBJ1-1	TGTGCCTGGAGTCAGGGGGACAGAAGAAGCACTGAAGCTTTCTTT	CAWSQGDRRSTEAFF
TRBD1	few	TRBV15	TRBJ1-1	TGTGCCACCAGCCGATTGGGACAGGGAAACACTGAAGCTTTCTTT	CATSRLGQGNTEAFF
.	.	TRBV27	TRBJ2-6	TGTGCCAGCACCACATTTGGGGCCAACGTCCTGACTTTC	CASTTFGANVLTF
.	.	TRBV7-8	TRBJ2-5	TGTGCCAGCAGCTTAGACAGACAAGCTCAAGAGACCCAGTACTTC	CASSLDRQAQETQYF
.	once	TRBV29-1	TRBJ1-2	TGCAGCGCCACGAGGGGGGGCAGCGACTATGGCTACACCTTC	CSATRGGSDYGYTF
TRBD1	.	TRBV11-3	TRBJ2-3	TGTGCCAGCAGTTCCCGCGGGACAGGGAGGAGGACAGATACGCAGTATTTT	CASSSRGTGRRTDTQYF
TRBD2	.	TRBV5-1	TRBJ2-1	TGCGCCAGCAGCACCGGACTAGCGGGGGGGCCTTGGGAGCAGTTCTTC	CASSTGLAGGPWEQFF
.	.	TRBV11-3	TRBJ2-7	TGTGCCAGCAGCTTGGCTTACGAGCAGTACTTC	CASSLAYEQYF
.	.	TRBV24-1	TRBJ2-7	TGTGCCACCAGTGAGGCGGGGAATCTCTACGAGCAGTACTTC	CATSEAGNLYEQYF
TRBD1	.	TRBV5-1	TRBJ1-6	TGCGCCAGCAGAGTCGCAGGGGGCTTGAATTCACCCCTCCACTTT	CASRVAGGLNSPLHF
TRBD1	.	TRBV12-3/TRBV12-4	TRBJ1-6	TGTGCCAGCCGACAGGGGGCAAACTCACCCCTCCACTTT	CASRQGANSPLHF
TRBD1	.	TRBV27	TRBJ2-7	TGTGCCAGCGGAAGACAGGGGATTTACGAGCAGTACTTC	CASGRQGIYEQYF